The 9 T cell receptor beta chains listed next were all sequenced from one sample in a study of T cells in localized non-small cell lung cancer. Here immunoSEQ multiplex PCR was the method, and the copy in TCRdb shows in-frame clones only, minus some. The data contain roughly 14,000 clones, more than 65% of them singletons. The specimen comprised peripheral blood, sampled before any cancer treatment. These receptors originate from a female donor of 60 years or more with stage I squamous cell lung carcinoma.

This chain uses TRBV5-4 with TRBJ1-1; 8 bases fit TRBD1. The CDR3 consists of 14 residues. The ends lost 3 bases at V and 2 bases at J; junction bases unmatched: 3. Germline V gene data show CDR1 as SGHNT and CDR2 as YYREEE (reference sequence). In DNA, the CDR3 is TGTGCCAGCAGCTCGACAGGGGACAACACTGAAGCTTTCTTT. This gives the protein CASSSTGDNTEAFF.

The rearrangement joins TRBV14 to TRBJ2-5, with TRBD2 matching over 8 bases. Germline CDR1 reads SGHDN; CDR2 reads FVKESK. The V gene end was trimmed by 3 bases and the J gene end by 4 bases; junction bases not matched to a gene: 13. The length of the CDR3 is 17 residues. The CDR3 protein is CASSHFKAGVRRETQYF. For the CDR3, the DNA is TGTGCCAGCAGCCATTTCAAAGCGGGGGTCCGGAGAGAGACCCAGTACTTC.

The chain uses TRBV2 and TRBJ1-5; D gene unclear. The V and J ends lost 1 base and 2 bases respectively, with 9 bases between them. The CDR3 consists of 15 residues. Per the germline V gene, CDR1 is SNHLY and CDR2 is FYNNEI. The chain's CDR3 is CASSEGVRRNQPQHF. For the CDR3, the DNA is TGTGCCAGCAGTGAAGGGGTTCGGCGCAATCAGCCCCAGCATTTT.

The chain couples TRBV9 to TRBJ2-3; D remains ambiguous. Germline CDR1 reads SGDLS; CDR2 reads YYNGEE. This CDR3 region has 13 residues. Trimming pared 0 bases from V and 8 bases from J, leaving 10 bases between. This chain's CDR3 is CASSVGVEGTQYF. The CDR3 DNA sequence: TGTGCCAGCAGCGTAGGGGTAGAAGGTACGCAGTATTTT.

The rearrangement links TRBV27 to TRBJ1-2; D remains ambiguous. Deletions cut 5 bases from V and 5 bases from J, with 15 bases between. Germline CDR1 and CDR2: MNHEY and SMNVEV (reference sequence). The CDR3 runs 14 residues. CDR3 residues: CASSPGPGTYGYTF. The DNA of the CDR3 is TGTGCCAGCAGTCCCGGGCCAGGTACTTATGGCTACACCTTC.

This rearrangement joins TRBV7-2 to TRBJ2-7; the D call may be TRBD1 or TRBD2 (5 bases each). Trimming stripped 3 bases from V and 6 bases from J, with 12 bases between. Germline V gene data show CDR1 as SGHTA and CDR2 as FQGNSA. CDR3 length: 13 residues. The CDR3 DNA reads TGTGCCAGCAGCTTTTTCGGGGCTGGCGAGCAGTACTTC. Amino acid sequence: CASSFFGAGEQYF.

V gene TRBV2 combines with J gene TRBJ2-1; D not resolved. V was cut by 2 bases and J by 4 bases, with 6 bases left in between. The CDR3 covers 13 residues. Germline V gene data show CDR1 as SNHLY and CDR2 as FYNNEI. The CDR3, as DNA: TGTGCCAGCAGTGAAATGGTATACAATGAGCAGTTCTTC. This codes for CASSEMVYNEQFF.

The gene calls are TRBV5-5 and TRBJ2-5; D not certain. The V gene's germline CDR1 is SGHKS and CDR2 YYEKEE (reference sequence). Trimming pared 2 bases from V and 2 bases from J, leaving 7 bases between. The CDR3 has 13 residues. CDR3 in DNA: TGTGCCAGCAGCTTCCAGCCTCAAGAGACCCAGTACTTC. Translated, it gives CASSFQPQETQYF. Full variable domain (outside the CDR3, taken from reference TRBV5-5 and TRBJ2-5): DAGVTQSPTHLIKTRGQQVTLRCSPISGHKSVSWYQQVLGQGPQFIFQYYEKEERGRGNFPDRFSARQFPNYSSELNVNALLLGDSALYLCASSFQPQETQYFGPGTRLLVL.

V is TRBV30 and J is TRBJ1-1, with TRBD1 identical over 7 bases. V lost 1 base to trimming and J lost 5 bases; unmatched junction nucleotides: 10. The CDR3 length is 15 residues. Germline CDR1 and CDR2: GTSNPN and SVGIG (reference sequence). The CDR3 DNA follows: TGTGCCTGGAGTGCCAAAGACAGGGCGGCGACTGAAGCTTTCTTT. Its protein is CAWSAKDRAATEAFF.